The following is a TCR beta chain sequence with its context. The table came from immunoSEQ multiplex PCR; TCRdb's copy has only in-frame clones and leaves some out. The profile shows approximately 130,000 clones, around 83% of them singletons. Trimming left V 0 bases short and J 4 bases short, with 6 bases between. The germline V gene encodes CDR1 MNHEY and CDR2 SVGAGI. The CDR3 is 13 residues long. These data come from a study of blood T cell repertoires in COVID-19. Overall study: COVID-19 samples collected from the United States, Italy and Spain covered acute and convalescent phases. The cDNA or gDNA used as material had been derived from T cells, B-cell-depleted T cells, or PBMCs.

The chain couples TRBV6-5 to TRBJ1-2, with TRBD1 as a possible D gene (5 bases). Sequenced material: PBMCs or T cells enriched from blood (not recorded which). The origin of this receptor is a man aged 25 to 40 who had recovered from COVID-19. CDR3 DNA sequence: TGTGCCAGCAGTTACTCGGGGCCCTATGGCTACACCTTC. Encoded protein: CASSYSGPYGYTF.